The TCR beta chain under discussion was sequenced for a study of T cells in Graves' hyperthyroidism and ophthalmopathy. Study-wide results and caveats: Ophthalmopathy cases were set apart from stable hyperthyroidism by a 13 V-J model. Blood held most thyroid clonotypes expanded above 0.001 frequency.

TCR beta CDR3 regions were amplified from RNA transcripts. First-round RT-PCR targeting the TCR CDR3 was performed with the HTBI primer set. MiXCR, applied by TCRdb to the multiplex PCR reads, yields one record per CDR3 protein. The sample has about 180,000 distinct CDR3 sequences; over 15% are singletons. The ends were cut back, 0 bases at V and 9 bases at J, with 12 bases in the middle. The CDR3 consists of 14 residues. CDR1 and CDR2 from the germline V gene are MNHEY and SVGAGI. Patients between 18 and 65 years old had hyperthyroidism, newly diagnosed and lasting under 2 months. Investigators excluded patients with uncontrolled infection, other autoimmune disease, pregnancy or lactation. This clonotype was recorded at least ten times. Its antigen is as yet unknown.

Sequencing input: blood. The receptor's source is a woman aged 45 to 65 with Graves' hyperthyroidism. The rearrangement uses TRBV6-5 and TRBJ2-4; D uncertain. As DNA, the CDR3 is TGTGCCAGCAGTTACTCAGCAGGCCCGGGCATTCAGTACTTC. Its protein product is CASSYSAGPGIQYF.